The 26 T cell receptor beta chains reported below all come from one sample, sequenced in a study of OX40 agonist ivuxolimab in advanced cancers. Using immunoSEQ multiplex PCR, the repertoire was profiled, and TCRdb retains in-frame clones only, with some absent. Of approximately 82,000 clones listed, nearly 95% were seen once; the top ten hold roughly 22%. Sequences were derived from CD4+ or CD8+ T cells sorted from blood, sampled in a trial of the OX40 agonist ivuxolimab. The source of these receptors is an adult with an advanced solid tumor such as melanoma, head and neck, liver or kidney cancer.

This sequence joins TRBV14 and TRBJ1-1; TRBD1 matches at 8 bases. The CDR3 loop spans 15 amino acids. The V gene's germline CDR1 is SGHDN and CDR2 FVKESK. V lost 2 bases and J lost 6; bases outside the gene matches: 8. CDR3 sequence: CASSQLTGEVPEAFF. The CDR3 DNA is TGTGCCAGCAGCCAATTGACAGGGGAGGTTCCTGAAGCTTTCTTT.

The V call is TRBV5-4, the J call TRBJ2-5; TRBD2 might be the D (6 bases). Germline values: CDR1 SGHNT, CDR2 YYREEE (reference sequence). Trimming left V 2 bases short and J 5 bases short, with 10 bases between. This CDR3 has 13 residues. CDR3 region: CASSFRGGETQYF. The CDR3 DNA is TGTGCCAGCAGCTTCCGAGGAGGGGAGACCCAGTACTTC.

This chain links TRBV7-2 with TRBJ2-7, with D possibly TRBD1 on 5 matching bases. The CDR3 runs to 14 residues. Germline V gene data show CDR1 as SGHTA and CDR2 as FQGNSA. V was trimmed by 5 bases and J by 3 bases, leaving 14 bases between them. CDR3 nucleotides: TGTGCCAGCAGCCCGATACTTGACAGCTACGAGCAGTACTTC. It specifies CASSPILDSYEQYF.

The rearrangement joins TRBV29-1 to TRBJ2-7; TRBD2 agrees at 11 bases. Trimming cost V 6 bases and J 1 base; bases outside gene matches: 5. This CDR3 spans 14 amino acids. Germline values: CDR1 SQVTM, CDR2 ANQGSEA. The CDR3 DNA reads TGCAGCGTCTCCGGGACTAGCGGATCCTACGAGCAGTACTTC. Amino acid sequence: CSVSGTSGSYEQYF.

This sequence joins TRBV5-4 and TRBJ2-2; a weak D match, TRBD1 (5 bases). Looked up from germline, CDR1 is SGHNT and CDR2 is YYREEE (reference sequence). The V gene lost 0 bases and the J gene lost 5 bases, with 11 bases spanning the gap. The CDR3 consists of 15 residues. CDR3 DNA: TGTGCCAGCAGCTTGGAGGCAGGGCGGACCGGGGAGCTGTTTTTT. Amino acid sequence: CASSLEAGRTGELFF.

V usage is TRBV11-2 and J usage is TRBJ1-4; tentatively, D is TRBD1 (5 bases). The CDR3 loop spans 16 amino acids. The germline CDR1 and CDR2 sequences are SGHAT and FQNNGV. V lost 1 base and J 7 bases, leaving 16 bases between the germline ends. The CDR3 spells CASSLGSRDRGEKLFF. CDR3 nucleotide sequence: TGTGCCAGCAGCTTAGGGAGTAGGGATAGGGGTGAAAAACTGTTTTTT.

This clone was recorded once. The chain joins TRBV5-6 to TRBJ1-2; TRBD1 aligns across 9 bases. The CDR3 runs 14 residues. Germline V lookup: CDR1 SGHDT, CDR2 YYEEEE. The ends lost 2 bases at V and 6 bases at J; junction bases unmatched: 5. The CDR3 sequence: CASSLRTGVDGYTF. CDR3 nucleotide sequence: TGTGCCAGCAGCTTAAGGACAGGGGTGGATGGCTACACCTTC. Full variable domain (rest looked up from reference TRBV5-6 and TRBJ1-2): DAGVTQSPTHLIKTRGQQVTLRCSPKSGHDTVSWYQQALGQGPQFIFQYYEEEERQRGNFPDRFSGHQFPNYSSELNVNALLLGDSALYLCASSLRTGVDGYTFGSGTRLTVV.

The chain recombines TRBV9 with TRBJ2-3; D gene ambiguous. The CDR3 covers 16 residues. Trimming removed 0 bases from V and 6 bases from J, with 17 bases in between. Germline values: CDR1 SGDLS, CDR2 YYNGEE. The CDR3 nucleotides are TGTGCCAGCAGCGTAGCAGCCCCCGCTCCACAGGATACGCAGTATTTT. This gives the protein CASSVAAPAPQDTQYF.

This chain connects TRBV7-2 to TRBJ2-1; 15 bases match TRBD2. CDR1 SGHTA and CDR2 FQGNSA come from the germline V gene. The CDR3 sequence is 17 residues long. J was trimmed by 3 bases and V by 5 bases; bases with no gene match: 5. CDR3 in DNA: TGTGCCAGCAGCGCCCCGGGACTAGCGGGGGGCTACAATGAGCAGTTCTTC. This gives the protein CASSAPGLAGGYNEQFF. Full variable domain (outside the CDR3, taken from reference TRBV7-2 and TRBJ2-1): GAGVSQSPSNKVTEKGKDVELRCDPISGHTALYWYRQSLGQGLEFLIYFQGNSAPDKSGLPSDRFSAERTGGSVSTLTIQRTQQEDSAVYLCASSAPGLAGGYNEQFFGPGTRLTVL.

V is TRBV6-5 and J is TRBJ2-7; 9 bases fit TRBD1. V lost 6 bases, J lost 3 bases, and 6 bases stayed unmatched. This CDR3 contains 14 residues. The V gene's germline CDR1 is MNHEY and CDR2 SVGAGI. CDR3 in amino acids: CASSWGTGRYEQYF. CDR3 in DNA: TGTGCCAGCAGCTGGGGGACAGGGCGCTACGAGCAGTACTTC.

The rearrangement links TRBV5-4 to TRBJ1-2; D remains unclear. V was trimmed by 2 bases and J by 7 bases, leaving 12 bases between them. The length of the CDR3 is 13 residues. CDR1 and CDR2 from the germline V gene are SGHNT and YYREEE (reference sequence). For the CDR3, the DNA is TGTGCCAGCAGCTTCGCCAATCCGCTTGGCTACACCTTC. It specifies CASSFANPLGYTF.

For the CDR3, the DNA is TGTGCCAGCAGTGACTACGAGCAGTACTTC. Its translation is CASSDYEQYF. The chain couples TRBV2 to TRBJ2-7; D remains unclear. The germline V gene encodes CDR1 SNHLY and CDR2 FYNNEI. This CDR3 comprises 10 residues. Trimming shortened V by 3 bases and J by 3 bases, and 0 bases separated the two germline ends. Looking up the rest from reference TRBV2 and TRBJ2-7 gives the full variable domain: EPEVTQTPSHQVTQMGQEVILRCVPISNHLYFYWYRQILGQKVEFLVSFYNNEISEKSEIFDDQFSVERPDGSNFTLKIRSTKLEDSAMYFCASSDYEQYFGPGTRLTVT.

The chain recombines TRBV19 with TRBJ1-1; D not resolved. Trimming left V 9 bases short and J 1 base short, with 15 bases between. Germline V gene sequence: CDR1 LNHDA, CDR2 SQIVND (reference sequence). The CDR3 runs to 14 residues. Written as DNA, the CDR3 is TGTGCCAGCCGGTCCTACAACTCGAACACTGAAGCTTTCTTT. Its translation is CASRSYNSNTEAFF.

V and J are TRBV28 and TRBJ2-1, with D possibly matching TRBD2 (6 bases). V was trimmed by 8 bases and J by 1 base, leaving 18 bases between them. There are 16 residues in the CDR3. Germline CDR1 reads MDHEN; CDR2 reads SYDVKM. The CDR3 DNA sequence: TGTGCCAGCCGGAGGGACTCCCGCCCTTCCTACAATGAGCAGTTCTTC. This encodes CASRRDSRPSYNEQFF.

The chain recombines TRBV6-5 with TRBJ1-4; TRBD1 matches at 8 bases. This CDR3 is 15 amino acids long. The J segment lost 5 bases and the V segment lost 4 bases, leaving 6 bases of the junction unmatched. Germline V lookup: CDR1 MNHEY, CDR2 SVGAGI. The CDR3 DNA follows: TGTGCCAGCAGTTCCCCATGGACAGGGAATGAAAAACTGTTTTTT. This sequence encodes CASSSPWTGNEKLFF.

This sequence joins TRBV13 and TRBJ2-4; tentative D call: TRBD1 (6 bases). The V gene lost 3 bases and the J gene lost 4 bases, with 10 bases spanning the gap. The germline gives CDR1 PRHDT, CDR2 FYEKMQ (reference sequence). The CDR3 loop spans 14 amino acids. The CDR3, as DNA: TGTGCCAGCAGCTTTGGGGACACTAAAAACATTCAGTACTTC. It translates to CASSFGDTKNIQYF.

The chain joins TRBV4-3 to TRBJ1-2; D is undetermined. CDR1 and CDR2 (germline): LGHNA, YSLEER. The CDR3 consists of 14 residues. V was pared by 0 bases and J by 0 bases, with 5 bases between. As DNA, the CDR3 is TGCGCCAGCAGCCAAGATCGGGCTAACTATGGCTACACCTTC. This encodes CASSQDRANYGYTF.

This CDR3 reads CASSLAMSGSGYEQYF. As DNA, the CDR3 is TGTGCCAGCAGCTTAGCAATGAGCGGGAGTGGCTACGAGCAGTACTTC. The V gene is TRBV7-9, the J gene TRBJ2-7, with TRBD2 identical over 8 bases. The germline gives CDR1 SEHNR, CDR2 FQNEAQ (reference sequence). This CDR3 has 16 residues. After removal of 0 bases from V and 3 bases from J, the junction contained 7 bases not matched to a gene.

V and J are TRBV7-9 and TRBJ2-7; 8 bases agree with TRBD1. J gave up 2 bases and V 5 bases, and 8 bases lay outside the gene matches. Germline V CDR1 and CDR2: SEHNR, FQNEAQ (reference sequence). The CDR3 spans 15 residues. For the CDR3, the DNA is TGTGCCAGCAGCCCTCCAGGGGGCCCTGCCTACGAGCAGTACTTC. It yields the protein CASSPPGGPAYEQYF.

V gene TRBV27 combines with J gene TRBJ2-2, with D possibly being TRBD1 (5 bases). The germline V gene has CDR1 MNHEY and CDR2 SMNVEV (reference sequence). V lost 6 bases, J lost 13 bases, and 15 bases lay in between. This CDR3 is built from 12 residues. The CDR3 DNA follows: TGTGCCAGCAGCTCGGGTCCTACAGGGCTGTTTTTT. As protein: CASSSGPTGLFF.

The gene calls are TRBV5-1 and TRBJ2-7, with D possibly TRBD1 on 6 matching bases. The germline CDR1 and CDR2 sequences are SGHRS and YFSETQ. V lost 5 bases to trimming and J lost 4 bases, with 16 bases between them. This CDR3 has 14 residues. The CDR3 nucleotides are TGCGCCAGCAGAGCCTTCACAGGGTCGTACGAGCAGTACTTC. This translates into CASRAFTGSYEQYF.

The chain recombines TRBV6-5 with TRBJ2-1; 13 bases align to TRBD2. The CDR3 loop spans 16 amino acids. Trimming removed 0 bases from V and 7 bases from J; junction bases left unmatched: 3. CDR1 MNHEY and CDR2 SVGAGI come from the germline V gene. CDR3 in DNA: TGTGCCAGCAGTTACTCGACTAGCGGGGGGCCGAATGAGCAGTTCTTC. Protein product: CASSYSTSGGPNEQFF.

The J gene is TRBJ2-3, the V gene TRBV28; 8 bases are shared with TRBD1. Looked up from germline, CDR1 is MDHEN and CDR2 is SYDVKM. V gave up 7 bases and J gave up 12 bases; unmatched junction bases: 12. CDR3 size: 13 residues. CDR3: CASNPRGQANQYF. CDR3 nucleotide sequence: TGTGCCAGCAACCCTCGGGGACAGGCCAACCAGTATTTT.

This clone was observed once. J is TRBJ2-7 and V is TRBV28, with D unclear. CDR3 length: 14 amino acids. Trimming removed 1 base at V and 11 bases at J, with 18 bases between. The germline V gene encodes CDR1 MDHEN and CDR2 SYDVKM. The CDR3 spells CASSLSVQTDPKYF. The CDR3 coding sequence is TGTGCCAGCAGTTTATCCGTGCAGACGGATCCCAAGTACTTC.

CDR3 protein: CATMDPDNSPLHF. The DNA of the CDR3 is TGCGCCACCATGGACCCGGATAATTCACCCCTCCACTTT. The chain carries TRBV10-2 and TRBJ1-6, with D hard to call. V lost 10 bases to trimming and J lost 5 bases, with 12 bases between them. The germline gives CDR1 WSHSY, CDR2 SAAADI. The CDR3 has 13 residues.

The V and J genes are TRBV7-2 and TRBJ2-3; D ambiguous. Between the trimmed V and J ends, which lost 4 bases and 2 bases, there was a span of 4 bases. Germline V CDR1 and CDR2: SGHTA, FQGNSA. CDR3 size: 12 residues. The CDR3 region is CASSSYTDTQYF. CDR3 DNA: TGTGCCAGCAGCTCTTACACAGATACGCAGTATTTT.